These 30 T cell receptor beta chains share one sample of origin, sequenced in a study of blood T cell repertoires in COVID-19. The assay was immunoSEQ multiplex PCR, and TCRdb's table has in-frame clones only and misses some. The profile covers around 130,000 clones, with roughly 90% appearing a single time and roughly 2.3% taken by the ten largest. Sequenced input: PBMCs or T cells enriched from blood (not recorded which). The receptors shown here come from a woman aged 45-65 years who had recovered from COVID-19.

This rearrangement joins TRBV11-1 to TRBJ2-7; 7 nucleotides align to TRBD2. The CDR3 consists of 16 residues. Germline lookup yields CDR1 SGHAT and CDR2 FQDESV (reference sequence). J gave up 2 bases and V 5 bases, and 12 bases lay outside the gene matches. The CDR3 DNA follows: TGTGCCAGCAGCGTCCAGGGAGCGGGGTTTACCTACGAGCAGTACTTC. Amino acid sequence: CASSVQGAGFTYEQYF.

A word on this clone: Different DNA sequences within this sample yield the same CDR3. The CDR3, as DNA: TGTGCCAGCAGCTTAGGACAGGGCGGTCAGCCCCAGCATTTT. Protein product: CASSLGQGGQPQHF. V usage is TRBV7-9 and J usage is TRBJ1-5; 7 bases fit TRBD1. The CDR3 spans 14 residues. V trimming: 1 base; J trimming: 6 bases; junction bases outside the gene matches: 3. Germline CDR1 SEHNR, CDR2 FQNEAQ (reference sequence).

DNA of the CDR3: TGTGCCAGCAGCTCCGGGGGGGACTCGTACAATGAGCAGTTCTTC. Its protein product is CASSSGGDSYNEQFF. The rearrangement links TRBV7-3 to TRBJ2-1; 8 nucleotides agree with TRBD2. Germline V gene lookup returns CDR1 SGHTA and CDR2 FQGTGA. This CDR3 is built from 15 residues. Trimming at V came to 4 bases and at J to 4 bases, leaving 6 bases not matched to a gene.

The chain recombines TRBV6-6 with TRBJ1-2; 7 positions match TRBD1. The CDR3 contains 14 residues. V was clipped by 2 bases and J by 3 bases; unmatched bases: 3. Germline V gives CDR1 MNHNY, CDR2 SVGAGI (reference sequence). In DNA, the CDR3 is TGTGCCAGCAGTTACCCACAGGGGTACTATGGCTACACCTTC. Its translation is CASSYPQGYYGYTF.

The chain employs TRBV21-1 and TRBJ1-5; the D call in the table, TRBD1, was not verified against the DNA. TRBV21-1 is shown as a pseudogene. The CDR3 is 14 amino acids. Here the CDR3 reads CASTSRVYGQPQHF. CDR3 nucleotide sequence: TGTGCCAGCACGTCCAGGGTCTACGGTCAGCCCCAGCATTTT.

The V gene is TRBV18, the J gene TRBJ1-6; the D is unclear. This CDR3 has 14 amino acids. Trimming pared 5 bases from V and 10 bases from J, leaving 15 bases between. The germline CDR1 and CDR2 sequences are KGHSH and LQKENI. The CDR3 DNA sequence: TGTGCCAGCTCATCTATTGAAGATTACTCACCCCTCCACTTT. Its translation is CASSSIEDYSPLHF.

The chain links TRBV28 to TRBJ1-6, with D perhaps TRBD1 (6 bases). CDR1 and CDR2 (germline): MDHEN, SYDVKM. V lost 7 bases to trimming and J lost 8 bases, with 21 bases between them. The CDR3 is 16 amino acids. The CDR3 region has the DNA TGTGCCAGCACCAGGGTTACAGGGTCTGGATATTCACCCCTCCACTTT. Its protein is CASTRVTGSGYSPLHF. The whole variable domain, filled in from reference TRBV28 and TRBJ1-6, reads DVKVTQSSRYLVKRTGEKVFLECVQDMDHENMFWYRQDPGLGLRLIYFSYDVKMKEKGDIPEGYSVSREKKERFSLILESASTNQTSMYLCASTRVTGSGYSPLHFGNGTRLTVT.

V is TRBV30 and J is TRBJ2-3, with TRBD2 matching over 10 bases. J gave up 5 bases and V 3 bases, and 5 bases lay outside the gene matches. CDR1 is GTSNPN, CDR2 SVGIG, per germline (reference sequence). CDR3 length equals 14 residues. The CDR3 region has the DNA TGTGCCTGGAGAGCGGGGGGGGCCGTAGATACGCAGTATTTT. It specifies CAWRAGGAVDTQYF.

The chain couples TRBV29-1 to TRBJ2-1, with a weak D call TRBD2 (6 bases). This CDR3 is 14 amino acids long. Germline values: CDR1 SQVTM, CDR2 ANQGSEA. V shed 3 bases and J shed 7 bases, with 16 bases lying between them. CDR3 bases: TGCAGCGTTGATCTTTTCGGGGGAACGAATGAGCAGTTCTTC. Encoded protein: CSVDLFGGTNEQFF.

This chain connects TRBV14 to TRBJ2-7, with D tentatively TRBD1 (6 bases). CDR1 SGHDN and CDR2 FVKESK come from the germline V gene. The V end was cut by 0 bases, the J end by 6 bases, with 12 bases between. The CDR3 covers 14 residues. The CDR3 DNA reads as TGTGCCAGCAGCCAAGATTCAGGGGCCAGCGAGCAGTACTTC. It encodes CASSQDSGASEQYF.

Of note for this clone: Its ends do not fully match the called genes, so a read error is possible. CDR3 protein: CASSLAGAQETQYF. Written as DNA, the CDR3 is TGTGCTAGCAGTCTAGCGGGGGCCCAAGAGACCCAGTACTTC. The chain recombines TRBV7-7 with TRBJ2-5; 10 bases align to TRBD2. CDR1 is SSHAT, CDR2 FNYEAQ, per germline (reference sequence). The CDR3 contains 14 residues.

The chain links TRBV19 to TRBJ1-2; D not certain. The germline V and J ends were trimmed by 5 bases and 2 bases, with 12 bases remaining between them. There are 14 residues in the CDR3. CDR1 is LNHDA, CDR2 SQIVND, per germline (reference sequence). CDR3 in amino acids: CASSPESPNYGYTF. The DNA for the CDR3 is TGTGCCAGTAGTCCAGAAAGTCCGAACTATGGCTACACCTTC.

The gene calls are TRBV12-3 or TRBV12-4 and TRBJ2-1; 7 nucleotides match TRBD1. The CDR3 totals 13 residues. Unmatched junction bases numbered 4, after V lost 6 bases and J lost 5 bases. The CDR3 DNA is TGTGCCAGCAGGACCGGGACAGACAATGAGCAGTTCTTC. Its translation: CASRTGTDNEQFF.

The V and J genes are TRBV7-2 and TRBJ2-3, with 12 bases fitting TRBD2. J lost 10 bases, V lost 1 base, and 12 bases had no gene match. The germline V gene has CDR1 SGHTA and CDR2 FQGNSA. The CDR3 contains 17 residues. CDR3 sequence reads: CASSLGFWASGGASQYF. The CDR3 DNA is TGTGCCAGCAGCTTAGGGTTTTGGGCTAGCGGGGGGGCTTCGCAGTATTTT.

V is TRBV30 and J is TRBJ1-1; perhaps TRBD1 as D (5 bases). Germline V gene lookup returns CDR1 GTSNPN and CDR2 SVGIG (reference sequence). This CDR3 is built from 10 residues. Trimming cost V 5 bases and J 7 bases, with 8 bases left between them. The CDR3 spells CAWRGGEAFF. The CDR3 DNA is TGTGCCTGGCGCGGGGGTGAAGCTTTCTTT.

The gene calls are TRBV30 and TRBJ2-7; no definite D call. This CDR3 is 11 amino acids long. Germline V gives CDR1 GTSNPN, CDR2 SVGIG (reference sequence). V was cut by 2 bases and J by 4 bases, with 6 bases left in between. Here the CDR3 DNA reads TGTGCCTGGAGTTCTGTGTACGAGCAGTACTTC. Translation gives CAWSSVYEQYF.

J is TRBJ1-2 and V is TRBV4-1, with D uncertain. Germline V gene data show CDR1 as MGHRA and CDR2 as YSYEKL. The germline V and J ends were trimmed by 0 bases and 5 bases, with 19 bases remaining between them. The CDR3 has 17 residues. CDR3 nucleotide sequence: TGCGCCAGCAGCCAAGATCCTGACGGCGGAATCCTTTATGGCTACACCTTC. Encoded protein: CASSQDPDGGILYGYTF.

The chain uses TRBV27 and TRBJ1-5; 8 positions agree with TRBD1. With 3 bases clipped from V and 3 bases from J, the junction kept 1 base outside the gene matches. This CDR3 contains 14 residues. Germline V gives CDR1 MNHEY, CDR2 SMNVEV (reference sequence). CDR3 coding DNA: TGTGCCAGCAGTTTGACAGGGGCCAATCAGCCCCAGCATTTT. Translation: CASSLTGANQPQHF.

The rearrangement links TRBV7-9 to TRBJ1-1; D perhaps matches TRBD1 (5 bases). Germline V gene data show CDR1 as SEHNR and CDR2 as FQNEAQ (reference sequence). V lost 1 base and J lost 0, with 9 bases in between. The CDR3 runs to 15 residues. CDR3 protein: CASSLGQSMNTEAFF. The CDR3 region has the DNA TGTGCCAGCAGCTTAGGACAGAGCATGAACACTGAAGCTTTCTTT.

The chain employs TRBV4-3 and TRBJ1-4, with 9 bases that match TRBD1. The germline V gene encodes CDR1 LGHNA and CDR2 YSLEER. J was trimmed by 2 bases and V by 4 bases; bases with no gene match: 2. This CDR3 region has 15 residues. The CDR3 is CASSPGQGTNEKLFF. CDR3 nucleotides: TGCGCCAGCAGCCCCGGACAGGGGACTAATGAAAAACTGTTTTTT.

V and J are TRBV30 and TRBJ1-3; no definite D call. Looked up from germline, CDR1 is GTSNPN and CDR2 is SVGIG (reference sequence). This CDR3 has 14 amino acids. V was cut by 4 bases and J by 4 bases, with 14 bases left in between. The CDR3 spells CAWKPGQRGNTIYF. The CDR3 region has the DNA TGTGCCTGGAAACCTGGGCAGAGAGGAAACACCATATATTTT.

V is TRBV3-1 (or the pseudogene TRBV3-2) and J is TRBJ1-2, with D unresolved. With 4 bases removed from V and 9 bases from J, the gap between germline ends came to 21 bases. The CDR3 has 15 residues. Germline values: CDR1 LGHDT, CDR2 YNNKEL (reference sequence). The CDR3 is CASSPPRRERNRYTF. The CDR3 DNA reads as TGTGCCAGCAGCCCTCCGAGACGGGAAAGGAATCGCTACACCTTC.

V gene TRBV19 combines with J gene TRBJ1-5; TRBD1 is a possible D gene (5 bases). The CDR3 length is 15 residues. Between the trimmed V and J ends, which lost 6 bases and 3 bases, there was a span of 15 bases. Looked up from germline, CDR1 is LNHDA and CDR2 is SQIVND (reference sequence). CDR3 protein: CASSGGRGLNQPQHF. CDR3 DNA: TGTGCCAGTAGCGGGGGTAGGGGCCTCAATCAGCCCCAGCATTTT.

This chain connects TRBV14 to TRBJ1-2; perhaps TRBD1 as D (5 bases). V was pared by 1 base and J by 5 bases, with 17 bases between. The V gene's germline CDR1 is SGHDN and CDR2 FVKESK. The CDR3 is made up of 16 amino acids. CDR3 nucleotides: TGTGCCAGCAGCCAAGGAATGGTCCAGGGTCTTTATGGCTACACCTTC. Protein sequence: CASSQGMVQGLYGYTF. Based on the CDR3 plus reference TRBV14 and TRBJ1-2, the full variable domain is EAGVTQFPSHSVIEKGQTVTLRCDPISGHDNLYWYRRVMGKEIKFLLHFVKESKQDESGMPNNRFLAERTGGTYSTLKVQPAELEDSGVYFCASSQGMVQGLYGYTFGSGTRLTVV.

The CDR3 DNA reads TGTGCCAGCAGTGAGATCGACAGTTTTAATGAAAAACTGTTTTTT. Residues: CASSEIDSFNEKLFF. The chain uses TRBV2 and TRBJ1-4; perhaps TRBD1 as D (5 bases). Trimming took off 3 bases at V and 4 bases at J, with 12 bases between the two ends. The CDR3 spans 15 residues. Germline V CDR1 and CDR2: SNHLY, FYNNEI. Using reference TRBV2 and TRBJ1-4 for the parts outside the CDR3, the full variable domain is EPEVTQTPSHQVTQMGQEVILRCVPISNHLYFYWYRQILGQKVEFLVSFYNNEISEKSEIFDDQFSVERPDGSNFTLKIRSTKLEDSAMYFCASSEIDSFNEKLFFGSGTQLSVL.

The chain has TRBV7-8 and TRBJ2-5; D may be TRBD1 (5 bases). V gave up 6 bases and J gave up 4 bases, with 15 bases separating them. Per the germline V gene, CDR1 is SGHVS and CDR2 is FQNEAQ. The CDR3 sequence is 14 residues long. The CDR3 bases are TGTGCCAGCAGTCCACAGGTCTTGGTAGAGACCCAGTACTTC. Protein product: CASSPQVLVETQYF.

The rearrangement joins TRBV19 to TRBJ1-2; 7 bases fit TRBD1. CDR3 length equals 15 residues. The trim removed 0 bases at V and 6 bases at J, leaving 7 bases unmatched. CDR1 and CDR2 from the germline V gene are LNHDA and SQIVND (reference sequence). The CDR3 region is CASSIDRQGLDGYTF. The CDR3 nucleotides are TGTGCCAGTAGTATAGATCGACAGGGTCTGGATGGCTACACCTTC.

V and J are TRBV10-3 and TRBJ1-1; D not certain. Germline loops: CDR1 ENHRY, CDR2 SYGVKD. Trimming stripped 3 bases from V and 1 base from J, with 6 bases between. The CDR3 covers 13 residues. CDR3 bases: TGTGCCATCAGTGATCAGGCGAACACTGAAGCTTTCTTT. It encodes CAISDQANTEAFF.

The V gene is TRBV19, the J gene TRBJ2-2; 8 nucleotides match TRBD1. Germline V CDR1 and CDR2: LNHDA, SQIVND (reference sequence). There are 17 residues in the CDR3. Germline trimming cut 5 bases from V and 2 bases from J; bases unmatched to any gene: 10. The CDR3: CASSVLGTGSNTGELFF. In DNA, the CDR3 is TGTGCCAGTAGTGTACTTGGGACAGGATCTAACACCGGGGAGCTGTTTTTT.

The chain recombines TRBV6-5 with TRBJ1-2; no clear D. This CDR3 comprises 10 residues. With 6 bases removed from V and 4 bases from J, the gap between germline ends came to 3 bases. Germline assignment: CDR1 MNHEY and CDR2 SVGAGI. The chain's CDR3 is CASSLYGYTF. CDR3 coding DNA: TGTGCCAGCAGCCTCTATGGCTACACCTTC.